Below, 26 T cell receptor beta chains from the same sample are listed, as sequenced in a study of metastatic and nonmetastatic thyroid tumors. Nobody among the patients had been given any treatment before thyroid surgery. From the PCR reads, TCRdb re-called clones with MiXCR. The table lists 9,500 to 12,000 clones, more than 25% of them singletons. The source material was adjacent normal tissue. These receptors were taken from a male donor with papillary thyroid cancer or a benign thyroid nodule (not recorded which). Some clones in this sample may be carry-over from other donors' samples.

About this clone: Lacking the conserved final phenylalanine or tryptophan, this CDR3 likely reflects a read error. The rearrangement joins TRBV7-9 to TRBJ2-7; D is possibly TRBD1 (5 bases). Germline V CDR1 and CDR2: SEHNR, FQNEAQ (reference sequence). Trimming removed 5 bases at V and 0 bases at J, with 8 bases between. CDR3 size: 13 residues. The chain's CDR3 is CASSTTVSYEQYL. In nucleotides, the CDR3 is TGTGCCAGCAGCACGACAGTCTCCTACGAGCAGTACCTC.

The V call is TRBV6-1, the J call TRBJ1-1; no clear D gene. Trimming left V 6 bases short and J 6 bases short, with 11 bases between. Germline CDR1 MNHNS, CDR2 SASEGT. The CDR3 length is 12 residues. The CDR3 spells CASRPTSSEAFF. CDR3 in DNA: TGTGCCAGCAGACCAACATCGTCTGAAGCTTTCTTT.

This rearrangement joins TRBV18 to TRBJ1-5, with a possible D match to TRBD1 (5 bases). This CDR3 has 18 amino acids. Trimming pared 2 bases from V and 0 bases from J, leaving 17 bases between. Germline assignment: CDR1 KGHSH and CDR2 LQKENI. As DNA, the CDR3 is TGTGCCAGCTCACCATTGGGGAGGGGCTCCCCTAGCAATCAGCCCCAGCATTTT. It specifies CASSPLGRGSPSNQPQHF.

The chain employs TRBV5-1 and TRBJ1-1, with D maybe TRBD1 (5 bases). Germline values: CDR1 SGHRS, CDR2 YFSETQ. The CDR3 covers 14 residues. V dropped 2 bases and J dropped 4 bases, with 12 bases sitting between them. DNA for the CDR3: TGCGCCAGCAGCTTCCAGTGGGGGAGCACTGAAGCTTTCTTT. Translated, it gives CASSFQWGSTEAFF.

V is TRBV7-2 and J is TRBJ1-1, with TRBD1 matching 8 bases. Germline V lookup: CDR1 SGHTA, CDR2 FQGNSA. The junction had 5 bases not matched to a gene; V was cut back by 5 bases and J by 6 bases. CDR3 length: 13 amino acids. The CDR3, as DNA: TGTGCCAGCAGCCACGACAGGGGTGCTGAAGCTTTCTTT. Translating it yields CASSHDRGAEAFF.

The chain has TRBV6-2 or TRBV6-3 and TRBJ1-2; the match to TRBD1 covers 11 bases. The junction had 12 bases not matched to a gene; V was cut back by 5 bases and J by 4 bases. The germline V gene has CDR1 MNHEY and CDR2 SVGEGT. This CDR3 comprises 17 residues. CDR3 DNA: TGTGCCAGCAGTCGCGGACAGGGGGCGCATCCCAGCTATGGCTACACCTTC. Its protein product is CASSRGQGAHPSYGYTF.

The chain is built from TRBV30 and TRBJ2-7; perhaps TRBD1 as D (5 bases). Trimming stripped 1 base from V and 3 bases from J, with 10 bases between. Germline V CDR1 and CDR2: GTSNPN, SVGIG (reference sequence). This CDR3 spans 13 amino acids. The DNA of the CDR3 is TGTGCCTGGAGTGGAATCCAGGGCTACGAGCAGTACTTC. This gives the protein CAWSGIQGYEQYF.

This clone was detected ten times or more. The CDR3 loop is CASSPDRTNQPQHF. The CDR3 DNA reads TGTGCCAGCTCACCTGACAGGACCAATCAGCCCCAGCATTTT. The chain combines TRBV18 with TRBJ1-5; the D gene is possibly TRBD1 (6 bases). The CDR3 has 14 residues. V dropped 3 bases and J dropped 3 bases, with 9 bases sitting between them. The germline V gene encodes CDR1 KGHSH and CDR2 LQKENI.

The rearrangement joins TRBV12-3 or TRBV12-4 to TRBJ1-1; D gene uncertain. The length of the CDR3 is 17 residues. The V gene lost 6 bases and the J gene lost 1 base, with 21 bases spanning the gap. CDR3 coding DNA: TGTGCCAGCAGCTTAAAAGGGTCCACGGTAGCGAACACTGAAGCTTTCTTT. This sequence encodes CASSLKGSTVANTEAFF.

The V and J genes are TRBV5-6 and TRBJ1-6; 8 bases are a match to TRBD1. This CDR3 contains 15 residues. Losses at the gene ends were 1 base for V and 4 bases for J; bases not matched to a gene: 1. Germline values: CDR1 SGHDT, CDR2 YYEEEE. The CDR3 DNA follows: TGTGCCAGCAGCTTGTGGGACAGGTATAATTCACCCCTCCACTTT. Protein product: CASSLWDRYNSPLHF.

This clone was detected only a few times. The same CDR3 can be traced to other DNA sequences in this sample. Here the CDR3 DNA reads TGTGCCAGTAATACGGGATACACTGAAGCTTTCTTT. Protein: CASNTGYTEAFF. The J gene is TRBJ1-1, the V gene TRBV19; no firm D call. Germline V gene data show CDR1 as LNHDA and CDR2 as SQIVND (reference sequence). Trimming took 7 bases from V and 3 from J, leaving 9 bases between them. The CDR3 length is 12 residues. The full variable domain, in which reference TRBV19 and TRBJ1-1 provide the parts outside the CDR3, is DGGITQSPKYLFRKEGQNVTLSCEQNLNHDAMYWYRQDPGQGLRLIYYSQIVNDFQKGDIAEGYSVSREKKESFPLTVTSAQKNPTAFYLCASNTGYTEAFFGQGTRLTVV.

This clone has a handful of counts. The V gene is TRBV11-2, the J gene TRBJ1-6; tentative D call: TRBD1 (6 bases). CDR3 length: 17 amino acids. CDR1 SGHAT and CDR2 FQNNGV come from the germline V gene. The V gene lost 2 bases and the J gene lost 1 base, with 12 bases spanning the gap. The chain's CDR3 is CASSLPQGGSYNSPLHF. The CDR3 region has the DNA TGTGCCAGCAGCTTACCACAGGGAGGGTCCTATAATTCACCCCTCCACTTT. Complete variable domain (other parts from reference TRBV11-2 and TRBJ1-6): EAGVAQSPRYKIIEKRQSVAFWCNPISGHATLYWYQQILGQGPKLLIQFQNNGVVDDSQLPKDRFSAERLKGVDSTLKIQPAKLEDSAVYLCASSLPQGGSYNSPLHFGNGTRLTVT.

In this sample, this clone turned up a few times. The CDR3 sequence: CACQFGTSGRVFRPTDTQYF. The CDR3 region has the DNA TGTGCCTGTCAGTTTGGGACTAGCGGGAGGGTATTTCGTCCCACAGATACGCAGTATTTT. The chain recombines TRBV27 with TRBJ2-3, with 16 bases that match TRBD2. Unmatched junction bases numbered 19, after V lost 11 bases and J lost 2 bases. Per germline, CDR1 MNHEY and CDR2 SMNVEV (reference sequence). The CDR3 has 20 residues.

This sequence joins TRBV10-3 and TRBJ1-5, with TRBD1 identical over 10 bases. Unmatched junction bases numbered 5, after V lost 8 bases and J lost 4 bases. Germline CDR1 is ENHRY and CDR2 is SYGVKD. This CDR3 is 14 amino acids long. DNA of the CDR3: TGTGCCATCGGGACAGGGGACCCTAATCAGCCCCAGCATTTT. Its protein product is CAIGTGDPNQPQHF.

This clone was seen many times. The V and J genes are TRBV29-1 and TRBJ2-5; 7 nucleotides align to TRBD1. Germline V gene sequence: CDR1 SQVTM, CDR2 ANQGSEA. Trimming cost V 4 bases and J 0 bases; bases outside gene matches: 11. This CDR3 is 16 amino acids long. Here the CDR3 DNA reads TGCAGCGTTGGGGGGCAGACAGGGAACTACCAAGAGACCCAGTACTTC. It translates to CSVGGQTGNYQETQYF.

This clone was recorded a few times. J is TRBJ1-2 and V is TRBV20-1, with D tentatively TRBD1 (5 bases). V gave up 0 bases and J gave up 4 bases, with 15 bases separating them. Germline lookup yields CDR1 DFQATT and CDR2 SNEGSKA (reference sequence). The CDR3 totals 15 residues. CDR3 sequence: CSARDVAGGGYGYTF. In DNA form, the CDR3 reads TGCAGTGCTAGAGATGTGGCGGGGGGTGGCTATGGCTACACCTTC.

The J gene is TRBJ1-2, the V gene TRBV6-2 or TRBV6-3; D is undetermined. CDR3 length: 15 residues. Trimming took off 6 bases at V and 10 bases at J, with 24 bases between the two ends. The V gene's germline CDR1 is MNHEY and CDR2 SVGEGT. The CDR3 region has the DNA TGTGCCAGCAGGATCTCCGGTACCATCTTTTACGTCTACACCTTC. Amino acid sequence: CASRISGTIFYVYTF.

This clone turned up a few times. The rearrangement joins TRBV5-1 to TRBJ2-6; D is unresolved. V was shortened by 1 base and J by 0 bases, with 5 bases between the two germline ends. This CDR3 has 15 amino acids. The V gene's germline CDR1 is SGHRS and CDR2 YFSETQ. CDR3 residues: CASSLILSGANVLTF. The CDR3 region has the DNA TGCGCCAGCAGCTTGATACTCTCTGGGGCCAACGTCCTGACTTTC.

With regard to this clone: This CDR3 fails to terminate in the conserved phenylalanine or tryptophan, so it likely reflects a read error. This chain joins TRBV19 and TRBJ2-1, with D possibly TRBD2 on 6 matching bases. Looked up from germline, CDR1 is LNHDA and CDR2 is SQIVND (reference sequence). The CDR3 sequence is 13 residues long. Trimming removed 7 bases at V and 7 bases at J, with 14 bases between. The CDR3, as DNA: TGTGCCAGTATTATGGGGACTTCGAATGAGCAGTTCCTC. It yields the protein CASIMGTSNEQFL.

The count of this clone is one. The V call is TRBV20-1, the J call TRBJ2-7; unclear D gene. Germline CDR1 is DFQATT and CDR2 is SNEGSKA (reference sequence). The V gene lost 1 base and the J gene lost 0 bases, with 13 bases spanning the gap. CDR3 size: 15 residues. CDR3 nucleotides: TGCAGTGCTAGAGCCTCGACCGATTTCTCCTACGAGCAGTACTTC. This gives the protein CSARASTDFSYEQYF.

This clone was observed a handful of times. The rearrangement joins TRBV6-1 to TRBJ1-4, with D unclear. CDR3 size: 15 residues. Germline V CDR1 and CDR2: MNHNS, SASEGT. Trimming removed 6 bases at V and 7 bases at J, with 18 bases between. The CDR3 spells CASRVSGIIGEKLFF. The CDR3 bases are TGTGCCAGCAGGGTTTCGGGGATTATAGGTGAAAAACTGTTTTTT.

By its share, this clone is medium-sized (0.01 to 0.1%). The J gene is TRBJ2-1, the V gene TRBV20-1; TRBD2 aligns across 13 bases. Germline V CDR1 and CDR2: DFQATT, SNEGSKA (reference sequence). Germline trimming cut 6 bases from V and 8 bases from J; bases unmatched to any gene: 10. The CDR3 is 15 residues long. Written as DNA, the CDR3 is TGCAGTGCGCCATCCGGGACTAGCGGGGAAGATGAGCAGTTCTTC. Amino acids: CSAPSGTSGEDEQFF.

This clone is termed medium-sized. The chain employs TRBV5-1 and TRBJ2-1, with 13 bases fitting TRBD2. The germline V gene has CDR1 SGHRS and CDR2 YFSETQ. The ends lost 4 bases at V and 7 bases at J; junction bases unmatched: 5. The CDR3 is 15 residues long. This CDR3 is CASSPTSGGGNEQFF. DNA of the CDR3: TGCGCCAGCAGCCCAACTAGCGGGGGGGGTAATGAGCAGTTCTTC.

This clone was counted many times. The rearrangement joins TRBV29-1 to TRBJ1-4, with TRBD1 matching 10 bases. Germline V gene lookup returns CDR1 SQVTM and CDR2 ANQGSEA. V lost 3 bases to trimming and J lost 8 bases; unmatched junction nucleotides: 9. CDR3 length: 15 residues. CDR3 in amino acids: CSVDVGGTGVEKLFF. The DNA of the CDR3 is TGCAGCGTTGATGTAGGGGGGACAGGGGTCGAAAAACTGTTTTTT.

This clone was observed a handful of times. This sequence joins TRBV27 and TRBJ1-5; D call uncertain. The CDR3 runs to 13 residues. Trimming cost V 3 bases and J 1 base, with 4 bases left between them. Germline assignment: CDR1 MNHEY and CDR2 SMNVEV (reference sequence). CDR3: CASSFQSNQPQHF. The CDR3 DNA reads as TGTGCCAGCAGTTTCCAGAGCAATCAGCCCCAGCATTTT.

This clone was found a few times. The genes are TRBV10-1 and TRBJ2-1; 7 nucleotides agree with TRBD2. Looked up from germline, CDR1 is WNHNN and CDR2 is SYGVQD (reference sequence). V trimming: 0 bases; J trimming: 3 bases; junction bases outside the gene matches: 11. The CDR3 runs to 18 residues. CDR3 DNA: TGCGCCAGCAGTGAGTCGTCCCCAACTAGCGTGTTCTACAATGAGCAGTTCTTC. Protein sequence: CASSESSPTSVFYNEQFF.